This T cell receptor (beta chain) appears in the sequencing data of a study of CD8 T cells in Susac syndrome. Turning to this clonotype: Its matching antigen is unknown.

The RNA input was about 0.5 to 1 ug, and it was reverse transcribed with random hexamers. The CDR3 of TCR beta was amplified by immunoSEQ multiplex PCR across 54 Vbeta and 13 Jbeta. TCRdb processed the immunoSEQ multiplex PCR reads anew with MiXCR; each CDR3 protein has one entry. Altogether 300,000 to 350,000 distinct CDR3 sequences are present, roughly nine tenths being singletons, with the ten largest covering about 0.07%. Study-level points and caveats: The TCR sequencing and HLA analysis in the study involved a relatively small number of individuals, as the study acknowledged.

From blood CD8+ and CD4+ T cells, the TCR beta chain was sequenced. TEMRA cells were FACS-enriched, unlike CD8+ and CD4+ T cells, which were negatively isolated. The clonotype originates from a human donor with multiple sclerosis. Material: CD4+ T cells from PBMCs.

The CDR3: CASSLNKGPSPLHF. The CDR3 DNA is TGTGCCAGCAGTTTAAACAAGGGGCCTTCACCCCTCCACTTT. The V and J genes are TRBV28 and TRBJ1-6; D might be TRBD1 (5 bases). From germline, CDR1 is MDHEN and CDR2 SYDVKM. CDR3 length equals 14 residues. Trimming removed 2 bases from V and 9 bases from J, with 11 bases in between.